This T cell receptor beta chain was obtained from a study of shared clonotypes between healthy human individuals. The method was immunoSEQ multiplex PCR; TCRdb's version includes in-frame clones alone and lacks a portion of them. The repertoire holds about 960,000 clones, with approximately 80% as singletons. In its sample, this clone was seen once. This sequence originates from a young man in good health. The sequencing sample was made of memory CD4+ T cells sorted from blood. The sample's subset: CD45RA-negative fraction.

Here the CDR3 DNA reads TGTGCCAGCAGCCAAAGACGGGCCTTAGTTGATGCCGGGGAGCTGTTTTTT. Translated: CASSQRRALVDAGELFF. This sequence joins TRBV4-2 and TRBJ2-2; D not certain. Germline-derived CDR1 and CDR2 are LGHNA and YNFKEQ. CDR3 length: 17 residues. Trimming removed 2 bases from V and 6 bases from J, with 19 bases in between.